This T cell receptor beta chain emerged from a study of CD8+CD57+ T cells in acquired aplastic anemia. The germline gives CDR1 SGHNT, CDR2 YYREEE (reference sequence). Between the trimmed V and J ends, which lost 6 bases and 0 bases, there was a span of 10 bases. This CDR3 has 13 residues. The template used for profiling TCR beta VDJ and CDR3 was genomic DNA. From the reads, TCRdb called clonotypes with MiXCR, one entry per CDR3 protein. The sample shows 400,000 to 600,000 distinct CDR3 sequences, around 30% of them seen only once. This clonotype showed up just a few times. Patients selected for sequencing had displayed CD8+CD57+ cell expansion by flow cytometry.

The receptor was isolated from a human donor with aplastic anemia. The chain combines TRBV5-4 with TRBJ2-7; the D call may be TRBD1 or TRBD2 (5 bases each). Sequencing was performed on sorted CD4+, CD8+, or CD8+CD57+ T cells (not recorded which) from PBMCs. CDR3 nucleotides: TGTGCCAGCACAGCAGGGAGCTCCTACGAGCAGTACTTC. This gives the protein CASTAGSSYEQYF.